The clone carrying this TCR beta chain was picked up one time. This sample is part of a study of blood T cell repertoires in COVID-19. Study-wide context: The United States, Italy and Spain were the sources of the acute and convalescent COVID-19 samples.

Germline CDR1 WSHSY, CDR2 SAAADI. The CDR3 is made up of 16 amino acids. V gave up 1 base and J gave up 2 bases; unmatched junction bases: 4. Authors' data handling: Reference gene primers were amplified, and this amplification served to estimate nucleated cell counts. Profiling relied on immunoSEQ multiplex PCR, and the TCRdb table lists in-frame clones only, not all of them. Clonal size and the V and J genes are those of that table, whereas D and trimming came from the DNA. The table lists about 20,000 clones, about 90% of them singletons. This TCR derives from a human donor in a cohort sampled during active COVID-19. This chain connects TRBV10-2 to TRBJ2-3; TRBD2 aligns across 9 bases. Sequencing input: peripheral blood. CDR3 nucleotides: TGCGCCAGCAGTGAGTACTTAGCGGGGGTCACAGATACGCAGTATTTT. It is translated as CASSEYLAGVTDTQYF.